The rows below give T cell receptor beta chains drawn from one sample of a study of vaccination effects on CD4 cells after COVID-19. No antigen is known for these receptors. The assay was immunoSEQ multiplex PCR, and TCRdb's table has in-frame clones only and misses some. The sample carries approximately 30,000 clones, approximately 78% recorded once. The sequencing here drew on CD4+ T cells from PBMCs cultured with HCoV-NL63 spike peptides, taken after COVID-19 vaccination. These receptors originate from a human donor who received a COVID-19 vaccine. Some clones in this sample may be carry-over from other donors' samples. Both conserved end residues are part of each CDR3. The order of the fields is V gene, clone size, D gene, J gene, CDR3 DNA, CDR3 protein. A D gene is named only where the DNA matches it firmly. Only part of the rows carry a size: once, few, many, or a class if the clone is expanded.

>TRBV5-1|few|TRBD1|TRBJ2-3
TGCGCCAGCAGCCCTGACAGGGCTAGCACAGATACGCAGTATTTT
CASSPDRASTDTQYF
>TRBV3-1/TRBV3-2|NA|TRBD1|TRBJ2-5
TGTGCCAGCAGCCAAATAACAGGGGGAATAAGGGGGGAGACCCAGTACTTC
CASSQITGGIRGETQYF
>TRBV6-5|NA|TRBD1|TRBJ1-1
TGTGCCAGCAGTTCCTGGGGCAGGGGGCTGAGCACTGAAGCTTTCTTT
CASSSWGRGLSTEAFF
>TRBV9|NA|NA|TRBJ1-2
TGTGCCAGCAGCGTCGGGGTTAACTATGGCTACACCTTC
CASSVGVNYGYTF
>TRBV18|NA|NA|TRBJ2-5
TGTGCCAGCTCACCACAACAAGAGACCCAGTACTTC
CASSPQQETQYF
>TRBV19|NA|TRBD2|TRBJ2-2
TGTGCCAGTAGTCCCGGGACTAGCCGGGATTCGTACACCGGGGAGCTGTTTTTT
CASSPGTSRDSYTGELFF
>TRBV7-2|NA|NA|TRBJ2-5
TGTGCCAGCAGCTTAAGCGGCGGTACCCAGTACTTC
CASSLSGGTQYF
>TRBV7-2|NA|NA|TRBJ1-1
TGTGCCAGCAGTGAGAACACTGAAGCTTTCTTT
CASSENTEAFF
>TRBV11-1|once|NA|TRBJ1-1
TGTGCCAGCAGCTTACTAAAGGGGATGGAAGCTTTCTTT
CASSLLKGMEAFF
>TRBV5-1|NA|TRBD2|TRBJ2-5
TGCGCCAGCAGCCCCCGGACTAGCGGGGCTTTGGAAGAGACCCAGTACTTC
CASSPRTSGALEETQYF
>TRBV6-5|NA|NA|TRBJ1-1
TGTGCCAGCAGTTACACCGGTCGGGAGAACACTGAAGCTTTCTTT
CASSYTGRENTEAFF
>TRBV24-1|NA|TRBD2|TRBJ2-5
TGTGCCACCAGTGATTGGGGGACTAGCGGGGGTGAGACCCAGTACTTC
CATSDWGTSGGETQYF
>TRBV10-3|NA|NA|TRBJ1-1
TGTGCCATCAGTGAAGTAAACACTGAAGCTTTCTTT
CAISEVNTEAFF
>TRBV19|NA|NA|TRBJ1-1
TGTGCCAGTAGGCCCAATAGGGGCGCGGGGAACACTGAAGCTTTCTTT
CASRPNRGAGNTEAFF
>TRBV12-3/TRBV12-4|NA|NA|TRBJ2-2
TGTGCCAGCAGTTTAATGGACAACGAGCTGTTTTTT
CASSLMDNELFF
>TRBV11-3|once|NA|TRBJ2-2
TGTGCCAGCAGCGGGACTTACACCGGGGAGCTGTTTTTT
CASSGTYTGELFF
>TRBV25-1|NA|TRBD1|TRBJ1-4
TGTGCCAGCAGCGAGGGACAGAGGTGGAATGAAAAACTGTTTTTT
CASSEGQRWNEKLFF
>TRBV4-2|NA|NA|TRBJ2-5
TGTGCCAGCAGCCAAGGGGGGGCGGGTCTGACCCAGTACTTC
CASSQGGAGLTQYF
>TRBV5-1|NA|TRBD2|TRBJ2-1
TGCGCCAGCAGCTTGGAGCCTAGCGGGGCCTACAATGAGCAGTTCTTC
CASSLEPSGAYNEQFF
>TRBV5-8|NA|TRBD1|TRBJ1-6
TGTGCCAGCAGCCCGGGACAGGGGTTGTTCGGTTCACCCCTCCACTTT
CASSPGQGLFGSPLHF
>TRBV7-3|few|NA|TRBJ2-5
TGTGCCAGCAGCTCGGGAGAGACCCAGTACTTC
CASSSGETQYF
>TRBV30|NA|TRBD1|TRBJ1-6
TGTGCCTGGAGTAGACAGGGGGTCAATTCACCCCTCCACTTT
CAWSRQGVNSPLHF
>TRBV6-5|NA|TRBD2|TRBJ2-5
TGTGCCAGCAGACGCGGGGGGGAGACCCAGTACTTC
CASRRGGETQYF
>TRBV7-9|NA|NA|TRBJ1-4
TGTGCCAGCAGCACCAGAAGGACAGCTCTTAATGAAAAACTGTTTTTT
CASSTRRTALNEKLFF
>TRBV18|NA|TRBD1|TRBJ1-5
TGTGCCAGCTCACCGGGACAGGGGGACGGTCAGCCCCAGCATTTT
CASSPGQGDGQPQHF
>TRBV6-1|NA|TRBD2|TRBJ2-1
TGTGCCAGCAGTGAAGGAGGGTTTGGGCTAGCGGAATACAATGAGCAGTTCTTC
CASSEGGFGLAEYNEQFF
>TRBV6-1|NA|NA|TRBJ2-1
TGTGCCAGCAGTGAAGGACTAGTCTCCTACAATGAGCAGTTCTTC
CASSEGLVSYNEQFF
>TRBV5-1|NA|NA|TRBJ2-1
TGCGCCAGCAGCCTCGGGATCTCCTACAATGAGCAGTTCTTC
CASSLGISYNEQFF
>TRBV7-2|few|NA|TRBJ1-6
TGTGCCAGCAGCTTAGGTGTGTTTAATTCACCCCTCCACTTT
CASSLGVFNSPLHF
>TRBV6-5|NA|NA|TRBJ1-1
TGTGCCAGCAGGGTTGGTTTGAACACTGAAGCTTTCTTT
CASRVGLNTEAFF
>TRBV28|NA|TRBD2|TRBJ2-1
TGTGCCAGCAGTTTATGGGGGACTAGCGGGGGCCCCAGCTCCTACAATGAGCAGTTCTTC
CASSLWGTSGGPSSYNEQFF
>TRBV6-4|NA|NA|TRBJ1-6
TGTGCCAGCCAAACACAGGGCGATGCTAATTCACCCCTCCACTTT
CASQTQGDANSPLHF
>TRBV7-2|once|TRBD1|TRBJ1-2
TGTGCCAGCAGCTTAGCCGGACAGGGTCGGTACACTTATGGCTACACCTTC
CASSLAGQGRYTYGYTF
>TRBV7-8|NA|NA|TRBJ2-3
TGTGCCAGCAGCACTCGGCCATCCCCAGATACGCAGTATTTT
CASSTRPSPDTQYF
>TRBV12-2|NA|NA|TRBJ1-5
TGTGCAAGTCGCTTAGTTATCGGGCCCGATCAGCCCCAGCATTTT
CASRLVIGPDQPQHF
>TRBV10-3|NA|NA|TRBJ2-2
TGTGCCATCAGTGACAAACTACCCGGGGAGCTGTTTTTT
CAISDKLPGELFF
>TRBV2|NA|NA|TRBJ2-3
TGTGCCAGCAAGGTTGGGGTTTCTGGAGATACGCAGTATTTT
CASKVGVSGDTQYF
>TRBV6-6|NA|TRBD1|TRBJ1-5
TGTGCCAGCAGTCCCACCGGACAGGCCTCTCGACAGCCCCAGCATTTT
CASSPTGQASRQPQHF
>TRBV18|few|NA|TRBJ2-3
TGTGCCAGCTCACCAGTCTGGAATTCGAGTCCGGATACGCAGTATTTT
CASSPVWNSSPDTQYF
>TRBV7-9|NA|NA|TRBJ1-4
TGTGCCAGCAGCTTACGTGGAAACAATGAAAAACTGTTTTTT
CASSLRGNNEKLFF
>TRBV27|few|NA|TRBJ2-4
TGTGCCAGCAGTAAGAATAGAGGGGACATTCAGTACTTC
CASSKNRGDIQYF
>TRBV21-1|NA|NA|TRBJ2-2
TGTGTCCCGAGGGTGGGGACCGGGGAGCTGTTTTTT
CVPRVGTGELFF
>TRBV18|NA|NA|TRBJ2-3
TGTGCCAGCTCACCTGCGGGTGCGGCTAGCACAGATACGCAGTATTTT
CASSPAGAASTDTQYF
>TRBV18|NA|TRBD1|TRBJ2-3
TGTGCCAGCTCACCTCCGGGACAGGGGACAGATACGCAGTATTTT
CASSPPGQGTDTQYF
>TRBV27|NA|NA|TRBJ1-1
TGTGCCAGCAGGAATGGAGGGGTCGGGACTGAAGCTTTCTTT
CASRNGGVGTEAFF
>TRBV6-6|NA|NA|TRBJ1-5
TGTGCCAGCAGTTGGAGGAAGTGGGACGATCAGCCCCAGCATTTT
CASSWRKWDDQPQHF
>TRBV7-2|NA|TRBD1|TRBJ1-1
TGTGCCAGCAGCTCTGGACAGGGAGGGATCACTGAAGCTTTCTTT
CASSSGQGGITEAFF
>TRBV4-1|NA|TRBD1|TRBJ1-5
TGCGCCAGCAGCCAGATCTGGGACAGGGGAACCACTAACAATCAGCCCCAGCATTTT
CASSQIWDRGTTNNQPQHF
>TRBV5-1|NA|TRBD2|TRBJ2-1
TGCGCCAGCAGCGCGGGACTAGCGGGGGGGCCCAATGAGCAGTTCTTC
CASSAGLAGGPNEQFF
>TRBV4-1|NA|NA|TRBJ1-3
TGCGCCAGCAGCCAGAACAGGGCAGGCTCTGGAAACACCATATATTTT
CASSQNRAGSGNTIYF
>TRBV7-9|NA|NA|TRBJ1-1
TGTGCCAGCAGCCTCGAGAGGAACACTGAAGCTTTCTTT
CASSLERNTEAFF
>TRBV29-1|NA|NA|TRBJ1-1
TGCAGCGTAGACTGGGGGAACACTGAAGCTTTCTTT
CSVDWGNTEAFF
>TRBV7-3|NA|NA|TRBJ1-1
TGTGCCAGCAGTCCGAGTAGAATGAACACTGAAGCTTTCTTT
CASSPSRMNTEAFF
>TRBV28|NA|NA|TRBJ1-5
TGTGCCAGCAGACCTACAGGGTTGCGCAATCAGCCCCAGCATTTT
CASRPTGLRNQPQHF
>TRBV29-1|NA|NA|TRBJ1-2
TGCAGCGTTGAAGAGCAAGTATCTGAAGGCTACACCTTC
CSVEEQVSEGYTF
>TRBV6-5|NA|NA|TRBJ2-3
TGTGCCAGCAGCCCGGGTGGGGATACGCAGTATTTT
CASSPGGDTQYF
>TRBV5-1|NA|NA|TRBJ1-5
TGCGCCAGCAGCTTGGACGGGGATTCGGGCAATCAGCCCCAGCATTTT
CASSLDGDSGNQPQHF
>TRBV9|NA|TRBD1|TRBJ1-2
TGTGCCAGCAGCGTAGTATCCGGGACAGGGCTTGGCTACACCTTC
CASSVVSGTGLGYTF
>TRBV11-2|NA|NA|TRBJ1-3
TGTGCCAGCAGGGGGACGTGGGGAGTCTCTGGAAACACCATATATTTT
CASRGTWGVSGNTIYF
>TRBV6-5|once|NA|TRBJ1-1
TGTGCCAGCAGTTACAGTCCGCAGAACACTGAAGCTTTCTTT
CASSYSPQNTEAFF